Sequencing of this TCR beta chain was carried out in a study of post-analysis software for immune sequencing data. About the research overall: Relapsing-remitting, secondary progressive and progressive-relapsing forms of multiple sclerosis all featured among disease courses.

TCR beta cDNA libraries included unique molecular identifiers. TCRdb re-called the PCR reads through MiXCR, storing one row per CDR3 protein. The data contain some 240,000 distinct CDR3 sequences, 30% to 45% of them seen just once; the ten biggest clones take up around 4.7%. CDR1 and CDR2 (germline): MNHEY, SVGEGT. The CDR3 covers 13 residues. Whole-study findings and limits: A significant reduction in normalized Chao1 diversity was observed in multiple sclerosis patients versus controls. Patients used about 5 TRBV segments, including TRBV5-6, TRBV5-1 and TRBV20-1, more often than controls.

A note on this clonotype: The antigen is unknown. This could be a read error, since a much larger clone is one nucleotide away.

The specimen sequenced was blood. This chain links TRBV6-2 or TRBV6-3 with TRBJ2-1, with D perhaps given as TRBD1 or TRBD2 (5 bases each). The source is a girl under 18 with multiple sclerosis. The CDR3: CAGSRDGYNEQFF. In DNA form, the CDR3 reads TGTGCCGGCAGTCGGGACGGATACAATGAGCAGTTCTTC.